This T cell receptor beta chain originates from a study of cytomegalovirus exposure and HLA in healthy donors (dated by TCRdb to 2016 to 2017). Regarding the complete study: In an earlier analysis of 587 of the donors, 276 Gb of sequence data and about 110 million unique TCR beta sequences from roughly 180 million T cells were reported. In a later analysis, previously published TCR beta repertoires from 550 to 750 donors were re-analyzed and high-resolution HLA genotyping was added so that TCR occurrence patterns could be studied. To decide whether each TCR beta V gene segment behaved as functional or pseudogenic, an earlier analysis of some 600 of the donors relied on high-throughput TCR beta sequencing. The study profiled the T cell repertoires of about 720 subjects by immunosequencing and related them to cytomegalovirus serostatus. Typing coverage differed by locus: A, B, C, DRB1 and DQB1 were typed in roughly 620-630 donors, DQA1 in 500 to 550, DPA1 in some 570, and DPB1 in roughly 470. HLA typing included class I and class II loci at four-digit resolution. Genome-wide SNP genotypes for about 65% of the roughly 700 donors were used in a later genetic analysis, which treated that subset as a discovery cohort. Every discovery cohort repertoire had been produced on one sequencing platform. The aim of the study was to test whether cataloging public T cell receptors could identify signatures of past pathogen exposure. A separate validation cohort of about 110 different subjects was used in addition to the approximately 640-subject first cohort. Donor age, sex, ethnicity and CMV serostatus were collected together with the repertoire data. Of the 300 to 400 genotyped donors, 81% fell in the genetic ancestry cluster associated with self-reported Caucasian donors. Rather than using new phenotypic data, the later analysis identified candidate immune exposures from TCR beta sequences and from how often those sequences occurred across donors. About 280 gigabases of sequencing data and approximately 85 million unique TCR sequences were included in an early release covering roughly 600 HLA-typed donors. Across around 400 genotyped donors of the cohort, an average of roughly 250,000 unique TCR beta nucleotide sequences per donor were sequenced, and approximately 19% of those sequences were non-productive. The study combined high-throughput TCR immunosequencing, statistical association of individual TCRs with disease status, and machine learning to predict cytomegalovirus infection status. Because of strong linkage in the cohort, roughly five DR-DQ haplotypes were treated as single units for association and clustering. General findings and caveats noted by the study authors: The study gave a list of over 150 TCR beta chains associated with cytomegalovirus. Only TCR beta chains were sequenced in this cohort, and the absence of alpha or paired-chain data limited detectable features. According to a later analysis, parvovirus B19, influenza, CMV and Epstein-Barr virus appeared linked to several top co-occurrence clusters. While some public TCRs were present in many individuals, most TCR sequences turned up only very rarely across donors. Compared with equally common non-associated chains, HLA-associated TCR beta chains in a later analysis were more clonally expanded and had lower generation probabilities. In a later analysis, TCR association rates were found to vary across HLA loci, with the most associated TCRs seen for DRB1 alleles and the fewest for HLA-C alleles. According to a later genetic analysis, donors in an Asian-associated ancestry cluster had fewer N-insertions in productive TCRs than the approximately 690-donor mean. Sequencing depth was assumed to be roughly uniform across donors in the presence/absence analyses, though that assumption may not hold. Correlated functional status among segregating V segments might be attributable to linkage disequilibrium, but an unknown experimental factor could not be ruled out. Strong co-occurrence of HLA alleles, especially DR and DQ, made assigning TCR associations to individual alleles difficult. Because counts were too low, some 16 rarely observed V segments, including chromosome 9 orphons, were excluded from the earlier analysis of some 540 of the donors. Immune exposure information for the cohort was limited to CMV serostatus. A further reported finding was that TCR beta sequences accurately predicted the HLA-A and HLA-B alleles for most subjects in the first cohort. An earlier analysis of approximately 500 of the donors showed that most TCR beta V segments appeared in productive rearrangements either about 87% or about 30% of the time, which broadly matched IMGT annotations. A later analysis found that most CMV-associated TCR beta chains appeared HLA-restricted, with HLA associations seemingly driven largely by CMV exposure. Cytomegalovirus status was reported to be diagnosed by the classifier with high specificity and sensitivity in both the original and validation cohorts. A group of highly shared sequence variants was considered likely to be a technical artifact of the sequencing pipeline. In vitro tests confirmed that a few of the cytomegalovirus-associated TCR beta chains recognize cytomegalovirus antigens. The 87-base-pair reads could not distinguish some IMGT-functional V segments, including TRBV6-2 and TRBV6-3, so those segments were excluded. Because some donors lacked HLA typing at each locus, the association tests relied only on the typed subset. The authors suggested that the approach could potentially be generalized to other disease states and immunological phenotypes. At a false discovery rate of 0.05, a later analysis linked 16,000 or so TCR beta sequences to specific HLA alleles. V-gene and J-gene trimming of TCR beta chains was associated with a missense DCLRE1C variant in a later genetic analysis, and the association was replicated in an independent cohort.

This clone was seen only a few times. It lacks a known antigen. No base quality values were provided; no much bigger clone lies one nucleotide off. CDR1 and CDR2 were assigned from the germline V gene as SGDLS and YYNGEE. The CDR3 goes from the cysteine to the phenylalanine over 16 residues. Solely the CDR3 DNA is kept, with 48 bases framed from the first base. The junction shows trimming of 4 bases on V and 0 bases on J, and the gene matches do not reach 7 bases of it. The cohort consisted of approximately 690 healthy bone marrow donors. Cohort members were all nominally healthy when sampled, although unrecorded immune exposures were likely present. The donor was CMV seronegative and was included in the group of several hundred seronegative cohort members. Every donor gave a peripheral blood sample, and the peripheral blood mononuclear cells from that sample were used for TCR beta sequencing. Genomic DNA was extracted from the blood cell samples with the Qiagen DNeasy Blood Extraction Kit.

Receptor amplification or capture employed the immunoSEQ multiplex PCR assay. For the multiplex PCR, a mixture combining 60 forward primers for TCR Vbeta segments and 13 reverse primers for TCR Jbeta segments was used. The CDR3 region of rearranged TCR beta genes was amplified from genomic DNA by a multiplex PCR assay. Amplified TCR beta libraries were sequenced as 87-base-pair reads on the Illumina HiSeq System. On the study's bioinformatics: A later analysis counted approximately 84 million unique TCR beta chains across the 670 or so repertoires, and some 11 million of these chains were shared by at least two donors. A nearest-neighbor algorithm error-corrected the raw reads and collapsed the reads into unique sequences, merging closely related sequences to remove PCR and sequencing errors. Alignment of CDR3 sequences to IMGT reference sequences was used to assign V, D and J gene segments. Each retained sequence needed at least a six-nucleotide match to both a V gene segment and a J gene segment. Rearrangements were classified as productive when the CDR3 lacked stop codons and remained in frame with V and J, and all other rearrangements were classified as non-productive. Following IMGT convention, CDR3 was defined as the stretch from the second conserved V-encoded cysteine to the conserved J-encoded phenylalanine. In an earlier analysis of approximately 590 of the donors, sequences lacking an unambiguous match to a single V gene segment were excluded. An earlier analysis of a few hundred of the donors classified V segments as functional when productive rearrangements were above 56.7% and as segregating when the standard deviation between donors was above 5%. A statistical classification framework was built for diagnosing cytomegalovirus status from the catalog of TCR beta chain sequences. In a later analysis, V and J genes were assigned by comparing TCR nucleotide sequences against IMGT/GENE-DB human TR gene sequences. The TCRdist pipeline was used in a later analysis to assign CDR3 sequences and most-parsimonious VDJ recombination scenarios. In a later analysis, each TCR beta chain was defined by its CDR3 amino acid sequence together with its V-gene family, and reads without a unique V-gene family were excluded. As a way to deal with suspected cross-contamination and a sequencing artifact, a later analysis dropped hundreds of nucleotide sequences that were highly shared and had low generation probability. A later analysis calculated a clonal expansion index for each public chain from normalized within-repertoire ranks of inferred template counts. A later analysis computed generation probabilities with a VDJ recombination model fitted to out-of-frame rearrangements, and checked the results against IGoR. A later analysis scored TCR-TCR, TCR-HLA and TCR-CMV co-occurrence with hypergeometric tests, applying a repertoire-size bias correction to TCR pairs. To estimate false discovery rates, a later analysis permuted the HLA or CMV assignments 20 times. In a later analysis, co-occurring TCRs were grouped using DBSCAN, with TCRdist sequence similarity added in when clustering inside HLA-allele-positive subsets. Repertoires with fewer than 30,000 or more than 120,000 public chains, plus five repertoires with anomalous nucleotide sharing, were excluded from co-occurrence clustering. What TCRdb holds here is the immuneACCESS table cut down to in-frame rearrangements. Part of the clones is not present; checked against another copy, under half of the missing clones reflect an unresolved V gene, and the others are unexplained. Clone size and V and J calls were adopted from that table, with D and trimming inferred from the DNA. The sample table holds roughly 150,000 clones, of which roughly 77% were seen once. The ten largest clones take up 1.5% to 2% of the sample.

Input material: PBMCs. This sequence was found in a woman under 40 in good health and CMV-seronegative. The chain is made from TRBV9 and TRBJ1-3; TRBD1 fits 7 bases in the junction. The CDR3 protein is CASSSRDSRSGNTIYF. The DNA is TGTGCCAGCAGCTCCCGGGACAGCCGCTCTGGAAACACCATATATTTT.